Below, 31 T cell receptor beta chains from the same sample are listed, as sequenced in a study of blood T cell repertoires in COVID-19. Method: immunoSEQ multiplex PCR; TCRdb's copy keeps in-frame clones and lacks some. The table lists approximately 86,000 clones, 85% of them singletons. Sequenced material: peripheral blood. Source of these receptors: a man in his fifties with acute or convalescent COVID-19.

This clone was detected a few times. J is TRBJ2-4 and V is TRBV19; D remains unclear. The CDR3 consists of 13 residues. CDR1 is LNHDA, CDR2 SQIVND, per germline (reference sequence). Trimming removed 8 bases at V and 5 bases at J, with 13 bases between. The CDR3 here is CASLRDEENIQYF. As DNA, the CDR3 is TGTGCCAGTCTCAGAGACGAGGAAAACATTCAGTACTTC.

This clone has more than one count but fewer than ten. The J gene is TRBJ1-1, the V gene TRBV6-2 or TRBV6-3, with D unclear. Germline V lookup: CDR1 MNHEY, CDR2 SVGEGT. V dropped 5 bases and J dropped 3 bases, with 10 bases sitting between them. The CDR3 has 13 amino acids. CDR3 DNA: TGTGCCAGCAGTGCGACTCTCTACACTGAAGCTTTCTTT. Protein product: CASSATLYTEAFF.

The V gene is TRBV6-5, the J gene TRBJ1-2; D may be TRBD1 (5 bases). The germline V gene encodes CDR1 MNHEY and CDR2 SVGAGI. V gave up 11 bases and J gave up 3 bases, with 10 bases separating them. This CDR3 comprises 11 residues. CDR3 region: CAVTGYYGYTF. In DNA form, the CDR3 reads TGTGCCGTCACAGGCTACTATGGCTACACCTTC.

This chain uses TRBV7-2 with TRBJ2-3; 8 nucleotides align to TRBD2. The CDR3 is 15 residues long. Germline CDR1 is SGHTA and CDR2 is FQGNSA. With 1 base clipped from V and 5 bases from J, the junction kept 5 bases outside the gene matches. The CDR3, as DNA: TGTGCCAGCAGCTTAGAGGGACTAGAGGGAGATACGCAGTATTTT. Amino acid sequence: CASSLEGLEGDTQYF.

The V gene is TRBV18, the J gene TRBJ1-1; 7 nucleotides agree with TRBD1. The J segment lost 1 base and the V segment lost 3 bases, leaving 5 bases of the junction unmatched. The CDR3 is 15 amino acids. Per germline, CDR1 KGHSH and CDR2 LQKENI. CDR3 nucleotides: TGTGCCAGCTCACCTCAGACAGGGCGGAACACTGAAGCTTTCTTT. It translates to CASSPQTGRNTEAFF.

V is TRBV6-6 and J is TRBJ1-1; 9 bases line up with TRBD1. Looked up from germline, CDR1 is MNHNY and CDR2 is SVGAGI (reference sequence). The CDR3 is 18 residues long. The ends lost 5 bases at V and 5 bases at J; junction bases unmatched: 18. The CDR3 loop reads CASSQLQGAWGTGTEAFF. DNA for the CDR3: TGTGCCAGCAGTCAATTACAGGGGGCGTGGGGGACTGGGACTGAAGCTTTCTTT.

The chain is built from TRBV6-5 and TRBJ1-1, with D uncertain. V dropped 0 bases and J dropped 0 bases, with 8 bases sitting between them. This CDR3 region has 15 residues. Germline V lookup: CDR1 MNHEY, CDR2 SVGAGI. The chain's CDR3 is CASSYSGTLNTEAFF. For the CDR3, the DNA is TGTGCCAGCAGTTACTCGGGCACTTTGAACACTGAAGCTTTCTTT.

This chain uses TRBV4-2 with TRBJ1-4, with D possibly being TRBD1 (6 bases). CDR3 length: 13 residues. Germline V gives CDR1 LGHNA, CDR2 YNFKEQ. V gave up 3 bases and J gave up 7 bases, with 9 bases separating them. The CDR3 DNA reads TGTGCCAGCAGCCAGGGGGCTGGTGAAAAACTGTTTTTT. Translation: CASSQGAGEKLFF.

The chain combines TRBV14 with TRBJ2-1; no clear D. This CDR3 spans 16 amino acids. Trimming took 1 base from V and 1 from J, leaving 11 bases between them. Germline lookup yields CDR1 SGHDN and CDR2 FVKESK. In DNA, the CDR3 is TGTGCCAGCAGCCAAGGAGGAGCAGCGTCCTACAATGAGCAGTTCTTC. This gives the protein CASSQGGAASYNEQFF.

The J gene is TRBJ2-2, the V gene TRBV6-5; D unclear. Germline assignment: CDR1 MNHEY and CDR2 SVGAGI. The CDR3 spans 15 residues. Trimming pared 0 bases from V and 2 bases from J, leaving 7 bases between. The CDR3 bases are TGTGCCAGCAGTTACTCGATCAGTAACACCGGGGAGCTGTTTTTT. Translation: CASSYSISNTGELFF.

This chain connects TRBV20-1 to TRBJ1-6, with a possible D match to TRBD1 (5 bases). CDR3 size: 15 residues. V was pared by 3 bases and J by 2 bases, with 11 bases between. From germline, CDR1 is DFQATT and CDR2 SNEGSKA (reference sequence). The CDR3 nucleotides read TGCAGTGCTAGTCCGGGGGGAGCCTATAATTCACCCCTCCACTTT. Amino acids: CSASPGGAYNSPLHF.

This rearrangement joins TRBV7-9 to TRBJ1-5; TRBD1 is a possible D gene (6 bases). CDR1 and CDR2 (germline): SEHNR, FQNEAQ (reference sequence). Deletions cut 3 bases from V and 4 bases from J, with 13 bases between. This CDR3 comprises 15 residues. The CDR3 here is CASSLGTGSNQPQHF. Here the CDR3 DNA reads TGTGCCAGCAGCTTGGGTACAGGGTCGAATCAGCCCCAGCATTTT. The whole variable domain, filled in from reference TRBV7-9 and TRBJ1-5, reads DTGVSQNPRHKITKRGQNVTFRCDPISEHNRLYWYRQTLGQGPEFLTYFQNEAQLEKSRLLSDRFSAERPKGSFSTLEIQRTEQGDSAMYLCASSLGTGSNQPQHFGDGTRLSIL.

This clone has only one observation. The chain has TRBV29-1 and TRBJ2-2, with TRBD1 matching 7 bases. Germline V gene lookup returns CDR1 SQVTM and CDR2 ANQGSEA. The length of the CDR3 is 14 residues. V lost 7 bases to trimming and J lost 0 bases; unmatched junction nucleotides: 5. The CDR3: CSARGGSNTGELFF. DNA for the CDR3: TGCAGCGCCCGAGGGGGCTCGAACACCGGGGAGCTGTTTTTT.

This clone was recorded only once. The V and J genes are TRBV6-5 and TRBJ1-5; no clear D. V lost 6 bases, J lost 6 bases, and 15 bases lay in between. This CDR3 is built from 14 residues. Germline V gene data show CDR1 as MNHEY and CDR2 as SVGAGI. The CDR3 loop reads CASSLRGGVQPQHF. CDR3 nucleotide sequence: TGTGCCAGCAGCCTCAGAGGCGGGGTTCAGCCCCAGCATTTT.

The chain combines TRBV19 with TRBJ2-2; 11 bases agree with TRBD2. J gave up 4 bases and V 5 bases, and 12 bases lay outside the gene matches. Germline-derived CDR1 and CDR2 are LNHDA and SQIVND (reference sequence). The CDR3 contains 18 residues. The CDR3 here is CASSPRLLAGGPTGELFF. The CDR3, as DNA: TGTGCCAGTAGTCCGAGATTGCTAGCGGGAGGCCCCACCGGGGAGCTGTTTTTT.

The chain recombines TRBV25-1 with TRBJ1-2; maybe TRBD1 (6 bases). This CDR3 has 16 amino acids. CDR1 is MGHDK and CDR2 is SYGVNS in the germline V gene. The V end was cut by 5 bases, the J end by 3 bases, with 19 bases between. CDR3 protein: CASSTWGHRADYGYTF. The CDR3 DNA sequence: TGTGCCAGCAGTACCTGGGGACACAGAGCTGACTATGGCTACACCTTC.

The gene calls are TRBV19 and TRBJ1-5; 9 bases are a match to TRBD1. CDR1 and CDR2 (germline): LNHDA, SQIVND (reference sequence). V lost 5 bases, J lost 6 bases, and 8 bases stayed unmatched. The CDR3 contains 15 residues. The CDR3 DNA follows: TGTGCCAGTAGTGCCGGGACAGGGTACGGTCAGCCCCAGCATTTT. It encodes CASSAGTGYGQPQHF.

The CDR3 protein is CASSLQLNTEAFF. CDR3 bases: TGTGCCAGCAGCCTACAGCTGAACACTGAAGCTTTCTTT. V gene TRBV7-9 combines with J gene TRBJ1-1; no clear D gene. The CDR3 is made up of 13 amino acids. CDR1 and CDR2 (germline): SEHNR, FQNEAQ (reference sequence). V was trimmed by 5 bases and J by 0 bases, leaving 7 bases between them.

This clone appeared a single time. This chain connects TRBV19 to TRBJ2-1, with 14 bases lining up with TRBD2. This CDR3 has 18 amino acids. The V segment lost 7 bases and the J segment 7 bases; nucleotides outside the gene matches: 15. Per germline, CDR1 LNHDA and CDR2 SQIVND (reference sequence). CDR3 nucleotides: TGTGCCAGTACCTCGGCCAGGACTAGCGGGAGGTTCGGGAATGAGCAGTTCTTC. Amino acids: CASTSARTSGRFGNEQFF.

This chain joins TRBV28 and TRBJ2-2; TRBD2 might be the D (5 bases). Trimming cost V 4 bases and J 6 bases, with 12 bases left between them. CDR1 and CDR2 (germline): MDHEN, SYDVKM. The CDR3 has 14 residues. CDR3 in DNA: TGTGCCAGCAGTTCATCCACTAGGGCCGGGGAGCTGTTTTTT. Amino acid sequence: CASSSSTRAGELFF.

The chain is built from TRBV28 and TRBJ1-2; possible D gene TRBD1, 5 bases. V was trimmed by 5 bases and J by 8 bases, leaving 9 bases between them. Germline V gene sequence: CDR1 MDHEN, CDR2 SYDVKM. This CDR3 comprises 11 residues. The CDR3 loop reads CASSRRQGYTF. The CDR3, as DNA: TGTGCCAGCAGTCGGCGACAGGGCTACACCTTC.

This clone was counted a few times. This chain links TRBV18 with TRBJ1-1; no clear D gene. Germline assignment: CDR1 KGHSH and CDR2 LQKENI. V lost 0 bases to trimming and J lost 1 base, with 9 bases between them. This CDR3 contains 15 residues. CDR3 region: CASSPPLTGNTEAFF. In DNA form, the CDR3 reads TGTGCCAGCTCACCACCGTTAACGGGGAACACTGAAGCTTTCTTT.

CDR3 amino acids: CASSLYGGAFF. CDR3 sequence (DNA): TGTGCCAGCAGTTTGTACGGGGGAGCTTTCTTT. The gene calls are TRBV28 and TRBJ1-1; maybe TRBD1 (5 bases). The CDR3 has 11 residues. Trimming removed 3 bases at V and 10 bases at J, with 9 bases between. Germline values: CDR1 MDHEN, CDR2 SYDVKM.

The V call is TRBV5-1, the J call TRBJ1-2; 7 nucleotides align to TRBD1. J lost 5 bases, V lost 0 bases, and 7 bases had no gene match. The CDR3 has 15 amino acids. The germline gives CDR1 SGHRS, CDR2 YFSETQ. In DNA form, the CDR3 reads TGCGCCAGCAGCTTGGAAACAGGGGCGGGATATGGCTACACCTTC. The encoded protein is CASSLETGAGYGYTF.

The V and J genes are TRBV28 and TRBJ2-4; TRBD1 might be the D (6 bases). V was pared by 5 bases and J by 0 bases, with 17 bases between. The CDR3 contains 17 residues. Germline CDR1 MDHEN, CDR2 SYDVKM. CDR3 sequence: CASSPSGQKRAKNIQYF. The DNA for the CDR3 is TGTGCCAGCAGTCCCTCCGGACAGAAAAGAGCCAAAAACATTCAGTACTTC.

The chain joins TRBV5-1 to TRBJ2-7; 10 nucleotides match TRBD1. In germline, CDR1 is SGHRS, CDR2 YFSETQ. This CDR3 contains 14 residues. The V and J ends lost 4 bases and 5 bases, in that order; junction bases with no gene match: 6. CDR3 amino acids: CASSMTGGGNEQYF. For the CDR3, the DNA is TGCGCCAGCAGCATGACAGGGGGCGGGAACGAGCAGTACTTC.

The chain uses TRBV29-1 and TRBJ2-3; tentatively, D is TRBD1 (6 bases). The CDR3 runs to 12 residues. Trimming pared 6 bases from V and 6 bases from J, leaving 13 bases between. Germline values: CDR1 SQVTM, CDR2 ANQGSEA. In DNA, the CDR3 is TGCAGCGTCAACAACGACAGGGATACGCAGTATTTT. Translated, it gives CSVNNDRDTQYF.

V gene TRBV6-2 or TRBV6-3 combines with J gene TRBJ1-2; the D is unclear. CDR3 length: 12 amino acids. The V gene lost 6 bases and the J gene lost 4 bases, with 9 bases spanning the gap. CDR1 and CDR2 from the germline V gene are MNHEY and SVGEGT. The CDR3 coding sequence is TGTGCCAGCAGCCCAGCGGTCTATGGCTACACCTTC. It is translated as CASSPAVYGYTF.

The genes are TRBV5-4 and TRBJ1-4; D gene ambiguous. The CDR3 length is 13 residues. Germline V gene data show CDR1 as SGHNT and CDR2 as YYREEE (reference sequence). V was clipped by 3 bases and J by 8 bases, with 11 bases between them. In DNA form, the CDR3 reads TGTGCCAGCAGCTCGGAGACCGCCGAAAAACTGTTTTTT. Translation: CASSSETAEKLFF.

In nucleotides, the CDR3 is TGTGCCAGCTCACCATTTACAGGGAAGGGGTACAATGAGCAGTTCTTC. Protein sequence: CASSPFTGKGYNEQFF. V gene TRBV18 combines with J gene TRBJ2-1, with D possibly matching TRBD1 (6 bases). This CDR3 comprises 16 residues. V was trimmed by 2 bases and J by 4 bases, leaving 15 bases between them. Per the germline V gene, CDR1 is KGHSH and CDR2 is LQKENI.

The V call is TRBV19, the J call TRBJ1-2, with 7 nucleotides matching TRBD1. The CDR3 consists of 18 residues. Germline assignment: CDR1 LNHDA and CDR2 SQIVND (reference sequence). V dropped 5 bases and J dropped 0; count of bases not matched to a gene: 15. For the CDR3, the DNA is TGTGCCAGTAGTCCCCTCACTGAGGACAGGCCCACTAACTATGGCTACACCTTC. Translating it yields CASSPLTEDRPTNYGYTF.